This T cell receptor beta chain was obtained from a study of blood T cell repertoires in COVID-19. Study background: From the United States, Italy and Spain came samples of acute and convalescent COVID-19. T cells, B-cell-depleted T cells, or PBMCs supplied cDNA or gDNA.

Between the trimmed V and J ends, which lost 6 bases and 4 bases, there was a span of 10 bases. This CDR3 spans 12 amino acids. Per germline, CDR1 SQVTM and CDR2 ANQGSEA. Original methodology: Amplification from reference gene primers served as the basis for estimated nucleated cell counts. The assay was immunoSEQ multiplex PCR, and TCRdb's table has in-frame clones only and misses some. D and trimming were read from the DNA, whereas the V and J calls and clone size are those reported in that table. The sample lists fewer than 60,000 clones, roughly four fifths seen once, with roughly 30% in the top ten.

The chain carries TRBV29-1 and TRBJ2-1, with D perhaps matching TRBD1 (6 bases). This TCR came from a man between 60 and 75 years old with COVID-19, enrolled during active disease. Input material: peripheral blood. CDR3: CSVADRYNEQFF. The DNA for the CDR3 is TGCAGCGTCGCCGACAGGTACAATGAGCAGTTCTTC.